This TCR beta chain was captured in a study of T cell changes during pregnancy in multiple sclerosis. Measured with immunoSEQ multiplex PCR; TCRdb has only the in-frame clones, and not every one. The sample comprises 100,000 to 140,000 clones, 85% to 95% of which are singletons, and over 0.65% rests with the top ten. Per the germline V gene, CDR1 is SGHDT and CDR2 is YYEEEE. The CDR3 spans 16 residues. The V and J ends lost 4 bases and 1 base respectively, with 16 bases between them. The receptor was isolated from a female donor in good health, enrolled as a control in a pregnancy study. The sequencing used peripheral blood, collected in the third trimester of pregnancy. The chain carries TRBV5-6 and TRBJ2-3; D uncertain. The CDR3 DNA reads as TGTGCCAGCAGCGTGAAGCGAGGATGGGGCACAGATACGCAGTATTTT. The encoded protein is CASSVKRGWGTDTQYF.